Following are 27 T cell receptor beta chains from one sample sequenced in a study of technical replicates of blood from a handful of donors. Sequencing used immunoSEQ multiplex PCR; TCRdb keeps in-frame clones, though not all of them. The data show some 77,000 clones, with about 86% seen just once and approximately 5% held by the top ten. The sample taken for sequencing was PBMCs. The receptors here all came from a human donor in good health. Some clones in this sample may be carry-over from other donors' samples.

This clone occurred a few times. The CDR3 nucleotides are TGTGCCAGCAGAACGGGACAGGGGAACACTGAAGCTTTCTTT. Amino acids: CASRTGQGNTEAFF. The chain links TRBV6-1 to TRBJ1-1; the match to TRBD1 covers 9 bases. CDR1 MNHNS and CDR2 SASEGT come from the germline V gene. J lost 1 base, V lost 6 bases, and 3 bases had no gene match. There are 14 residues in the CDR3.

A single count supports this clone. V usage is TRBV7-2 and J usage is TRBJ1-2, with 7 bases lining up with TRBD1. The junction had 14 bases not matched to a gene; V was cut back by 5 bases and J by 5 bases. This CDR3 spans 16 amino acids. Germline V gene data show CDR1 as SGHTA and CDR2 as FQGNSA. The CDR3 DNA reads as TGTGCCAGCAGCATGGGATTCGGACAGGCACTTTATGGCTACACCTTC. This gives the protein CASSMGFGQALYGYTF.

The chain is built from TRBV2 and TRBJ2-5, with 9 nucleotides matching TRBD1. There are 11 residues in the CDR3. The V and J ends lost 6 bases and 10 bases, in that order; junction bases with no gene match: 3. Germline V CDR1 and CDR2: SNHLY, FYNNEI. This CDR3 is CASRRTGDQYF. The CDR3 DNA sequence: TGTGCCAGCAGGCGGACAGGGGACCAGTACTTC. Looking up the rest from reference TRBV2 and TRBJ2-5 gives the full variable domain: EPEVTQTPSHQVTQMGQEVILRCVPISNHLYFYWYRQILGQKVEFLVSFYNNEISEKSEIFDDQFSVERPDGSNFTLKIRSTKLEDSAMYFCASRRTGDQYFGPGTRLLVL.

This rearrangement joins TRBV7-9 to TRBJ2-1; D uncertain. Germline V CDR1 and CDR2: SEHNR, FQNEAQ (reference sequence). The CDR3 is made up of 14 amino acids. V shed 1 base and J shed 5 bases, with 9 bases lying between them. The CDR3 coding sequence is TGTGCCAGCAGCTTAGTAGCACAAAACAATGAGCAGTTCTTC. This codes for CASSLVAQNNEQFF.

The chain employs TRBV6-1 and TRBJ1-1, with D hard to call. The V gene's germline CDR1 is MNHNS and CDR2 SASEGT. The length of the CDR3 is 13 residues. V dropped 8 bases and J dropped 3 bases, with 13 bases sitting between them. In DNA form, the CDR3 reads TGTGCCAGCGTTCCCTACTCTTACACTGAAGCTTTCTTT. This codes for CASVPYSYTEAFF.

CDR3 DNA: TGTGCCAGCCGGAACTTGCCGAGGGCCTATGGCTACACCTTC. Its protein is CASRNLPRAYGYTF. This rearrangement joins TRBV28 to TRBJ1-2, with D unresolved. The V gene's germline CDR1 is MDHEN and CDR2 SYDVKM. V was shortened by 8 bases and J by 4 bases, with 17 bases between the two germline ends. The CDR3 runs 14 residues.

This rearrangement joins TRBV27 to TRBJ1-3, with D maybe TRBD1 (5 bases). This CDR3 region has 14 residues. The V end lost 5 bases, the J end lost 0 bases, and 8 bases lay between the germline ends. From germline, CDR1 is MNHEY and CDR2 SMNVEV (reference sequence). CDR3 nucleotides: TGTGCCAGCAGTCCCCAGGGCTCTGGAAACACCATATATTTT. It encodes CASSPQGSGNTIYF.

The genes are TRBV21-1 and TRBJ2-2; the table's D call, TRBD2, was not checked against the DNA. TRBV21-1 is classified as a pseudogene. The CDR3 spans 21 residues. The CDR3 DNA reads TGTGCCAGCACCACTACCCCGCGGACTAGCGGGAGCGATCGGGGCACCGGGGAGCTGTTTTTT. This sequence encodes CASTTTPRTSGSDRGTGELFF.

This sequence joins TRBV5-6 and TRBJ2-1; 8 bases align to TRBD2. After removal of 4 bases from V and 0 bases from J, the junction contained 3 bases not matched to a gene. Germline assignment: CDR1 SGHDT and CDR2 YYEEEE. CDR3 length: 15 amino acids. The CDR3 DNA reads TGTGCCAGCAGCCAAACTAGCGGCTCCTACAATGAGCAGTTCTTC. Its protein product is CASSQTSGSYNEQFF.

A single count supports this clone. The J gene is TRBJ1-2, the V gene TRBV6-5, with 10 bases fitting TRBD1. This CDR3 has 16 amino acids. With 0 bases clipped from V and 4 bases from J, the junction kept 5 bases outside the gene matches. CDR1 and CDR2 (germline): MNHEY, SVGAGI. CDR3 DNA sequence: TGTGCCAGCAGTTACTCCGGGACAGGGGTAGGCTATGGCTACACCTTC. Encoded protein: CASSYSGTGVGYGYTF.

The rearrangement uses TRBV7-6 and TRBJ2-2, with D tentatively TRBD1 (5 bases). Germline CDR1 and CDR2: SGHVS and FNYEAQ. Trimming stripped 3 bases from V and 4 bases from J, with 12 bases between. CDR3 size: 15 residues. This CDR3 is CASSFRQGSTGELFF. The CDR3 DNA reads TGTGCCAGCAGCTTTCGGCAGGGCAGCACCGGGGAGCTGTTTTTT.

The V gene is TRBV13, the J gene TRBJ1-1; perhaps TRBD1 as D (6 bases). This CDR3 region has 12 residues. V gave up 1 base and J gave up 8 bases, with 8 bases separating them. The germline gives CDR1 PRHDT, CDR2 FYEKMQ (reference sequence). DNA for the CDR3: TGTGCCAGCAGCTTAGCCCAGGGGGAAGCTTTCTTT. It codes for CASSLAQGEAFF.

This clone was observed a single time. This rearrangement joins TRBV19 to TRBJ1-5; 9 bases are a match to TRBD1. Germline CDR1 is LNHDA and CDR2 is SQIVND (reference sequence). The junction had 5 bases not matched to a gene; V was cut back by 8 bases and J by 0 bases. CDR3 size: 15 residues. Written as DNA, the CDR3 is TGTGCCAGTGGGGACAGGGAGCATAGCAATCAGCCCCAGCATTTT. This encodes CASGDREHSNQPQHF.

The chain uses TRBV5-1 and TRBJ2-3; D is possibly TRBD2 (6 bases). Germline CDR1 is SGHRS and CDR2 is YFSETQ. The CDR3 length is 14 residues. Trimming left V 6 bases short and J 4 bases short, with 15 bases between. In DNA, the CDR3 is TGCGCCAGCACCCAATCGACTAGTGCAGATACGCAGTATTTT. Translated: CASTQSTSADTQYF.

The V gene is TRBV2, the J gene TRBJ2-2; D is unclear. CDR1 and CDR2 from the germline V gene are SNHLY and FYNNEI. The V and J ends lost 2 bases and 4 bases respectively, with 8 bases between them. CDR3 length: 14 amino acids. CDR3 in amino acids: CASSEFQVTGELFF. The CDR3 DNA reads as TGTGCCAGCAGTGAATTCCAGGTCACCGGGGAGCTGTTTTTT.

The V gene is TRBV5-1, the J gene TRBJ2-7; the match to TRBD1 covers 8 bases. CDR1 is SGHRS, CDR2 YFSETQ, per germline. The length of the CDR3 is 13 residues. With 3 bases clipped from V and 4 bases from J, the junction kept 3 bases outside the gene matches. The CDR3 DNA is TGCGCCAGCAGCTCCGGGACAGGATACGAGCAGTACTTC. Encoded protein: CASSSGTGYEQYF.

This clone showed up just once. The gene calls are TRBV2 and TRBJ2-6, with D perhaps matching TRBD1 (5 bases). This CDR3 has 16 residues. Trimming removed 5 bases from V and 1 base from J, with 12 bases in between. Germline CDR1 is SNHLY and CDR2 is FYNNEI. The CDR3 here is CASSFTQGSGANVLTF. The CDR3 DNA reads as TGTGCCAGCAGTTTTACCCAGGGATCTGGGGCCAACGTCCTGACTTTC.

This chain joins TRBV19 and TRBJ1-3; TRBD1 is a possible D gene (5 bases). Germline values: CDR1 LNHDA, CDR2 SQIVND (reference sequence). V lost 4 bases to trimming and J lost 0 bases, with 13 bases between them. CDR3 size: 16 residues. CDR3 sequence (DNA): TGTGCCAGTAGTACCAGACCAGGGCCCTCTGGAAACACCATATATTTT. This encodes CASSTRPGPSGNTIYF.

This clone appeared a few times. The genes are TRBV6-5 and TRBJ1-1; D gene ambiguous. Germline V CDR1 and CDR2: MNHEY, SVGAGI. The length of the CDR3 is 13 residues. The ends were cut back, 7 bases at V and 0 bases at J, with 9 bases in the middle. As DNA, the CDR3 is TGTGCCAGCATCAACAGCTTGAACACTGAAGCTTTCTTT. Translated: CASINSLNTEAFF.

The chain has TRBV5-1 and TRBJ2-5, with 14 bases identical to TRBD2. With 4 bases clipped from V and 5 bases from J, the junction kept 7 bases outside the gene matches. The CDR3 contains 16 residues. The germline gives CDR1 SGHRS, CDR2 YFSETQ. CDR3 coding DNA: TGCGCCAGCAGCATCGGGACTAGCGGGGGAGTGGAGACCCAGTACTTC. It translates to CASSIGTSGGVETQYF.

V is TRBV7-6 and J is TRBJ2-1; 10 positions match TRBD1. Germline-derived CDR1 and CDR2 are SGHVS and FNYEAQ. V lost 5 bases to trimming and J lost 5 bases; unmatched junction nucleotides: 12. This CDR3 comprises 17 residues. CDR3 sequence reads: CASSKGTGTGEDNEQFF. The DNA of the CDR3 is TGTGCCAGCAGCAAAGGGACGGGGACAGGGGAGGACAATGAGCAGTTCTTC.

The V call is TRBV7-8, the J call TRBJ2-3, with TRBD2 identical over 10 bases. Germline V gene data show CDR1 as SGHVS and CDR2 as FQNEAQ. Germline trimming cut 2 bases from V and 4 bases from J; bases unmatched to any gene: 3. The CDR3 length is 15 residues. The CDR3 loop is CASSLILAGADTQYF. The DNA for the CDR3 is TGTGCCAGCAGCTTAATTCTAGCGGGGGCAGATACGCAGTATTTT.

CDR3 residues: CASSFQLFSYGYTF. Here the CDR3 DNA reads TGTGCCAGCAGCTTCCAATTATTCAGCTATGGCTACACCTTC. The chain uses TRBV7-2 and TRBJ1-2; D gene ambiguous. CDR3 length: 14 residues. Germline V gives CDR1 SGHTA, CDR2 FQGNSA. The ends were cut back, 3 bases at V and 4 bases at J, with 12 bases in the middle.

The chain has TRBV19 and TRBJ1-2; D is undetermined. Germline lookup yields CDR1 LNHDA and CDR2 SQIVND (reference sequence). The CDR3 runs to 15 residues. V was trimmed by 5 bases and J by 2 bases, leaving 15 bases between them. The DNA of the CDR3 is TGTGCCAGTAGTCCAGGCAGAAATCGCAACTATGGCTACACCTTC. It yields the protein CASSPGRNRNYGYTF.

V gene TRBV30 combines with J gene TRBJ1-4; TRBD1 matches at 8 bases. The V gene end was trimmed by 2 bases and the J gene end by 8 bases; junction bases not matched to a gene: 10. CDR3 length equals 15 residues. Germline lookup yields CDR1 GTSNPN and CDR2 SVGIG (reference sequence). The CDR3 DNA follows: TGTGCCTGGAGTACAGGGGACAGGTTCGGAGAAAAACTGTTTTTT. Protein product: CAWSTGDRFGEKLFF.

V usage is TRBV12-5 and J usage is TRBJ1-1; 9 bases line up with TRBD1. J gave up 5 bases and V 4 bases, and 5 bases lay outside the gene matches. The germline CDR1 and CDR2 sequences are LGHNT and FRNRAP. This CDR3 spans 14 amino acids. The CDR3 loop is CASGSTGGGTEAFF. DNA of the CDR3: TGTGCTAGTGGTTCGACAGGGGGAGGAACTGAAGCTTTCTTT.

V usage is TRBV4-2 and J usage is TRBJ1-2; tentative D call: TRBD1 (6 bases). Germline V gene sequence: CDR1 LGHNA, CDR2 YNFKEQ. CDR3 length equals 15 residues. The V and J ends lost 0 bases and 12 bases respectively, with 20 bases between them. Written as DNA, the CDR3 is TGTGCCAGCAGCCAAGAGCCGGGACAATTCTCGTTCCACACCTTC. Its protein is CASSQEPGQFSFHTF.